What follows is one TCR beta chain and its context. These data are taken from a study of blood T cell repertoires in COVID-19. Across the whole study: Samples of COVID-19 (acute and convalescent) were obtained from the United States, Italy and Spain. Sample material is recorded as cDNA or gDNA derived from T cells, B-cell-depleted T cells, or PBMCs.

In germline, CDR1 is LNHDA, CDR2 SQIVND (reference sequence). V was shortened by 8 bases and J by 5 bases, with 19 bases between the two germline ends. The CDR3 runs to 15 residues. Authors' analysis steps: Estimation of nucleated cell counts was performed using reference gene primer amplification. Clones were sequenced by immunoSEQ multiplex PCR, and TCRdb holds only the in-frame ones, with some missing. The DNA was the basis for D and trimming; V, J and clone size are from that table. The sample consists of some 200,000 clones, 92% of them appearing once. This TCR came from a man between 25 and 39 years old with acute or convalescent COVID-19. The rearrangement joins TRBV19 to TRBJ1-5, with D possibly matching TRBD1 (6 bases). Material: peripheral blood. The CDR3 coding sequence is TGTGCCAGTCAGACGAGGGGGGGGCTTTATCAGCCCCAGCATTTT. Translated, it gives CASQTRGGLYQPQHF. Looking up the rest from reference TRBV19 and TRBJ1-5 gives the full variable domain: DGGITQSPKYLFRKEGQNVTLSCEQNLNHDAMYWYRQDPGQGLRLIYYSQIVNDFQKGDIAEGYSVSREKKESFPLTVTSAQKNPTAFYLCASQTRGGLYQPQHFGDGTRLSIL.